This T cell receptor beta chain was captured by sequencing in a study of OX40 agonist ivuxolimab in advanced cancers. About the study: Prior checkpoint blockade (anti-PD-1, anti-PD-L1 or anti-CTLA-4) was permitted; about 40% had it. Two cutaneous melanoma patients and one hepatocellular carcinoma patient, three in all, had partial responses. General study findings and limits: The specificity for antigen of the expanded peripheral T cells was not determined. Compared with CD4+, CD8+ T cells on average had more expanded clones.

V lost 6 bases to trimming and J lost 11 bases, with 9 bases between them. The CDR3 covers 10 residues. CDR1 MDHEN and CDR2 SYDVKM come from the germline V gene. As regards this clone: Its target is not known.

Profiled with immunoSEQ multiplex PCR; TCRdb holds only in-frame clones, not every one. The data hold about 18,000 clones, with around 81% observed a single time. This specimen was CD4+ or CD8+ T cells sorted from blood, taken in a trial of the OX40 agonist ivuxolimab. The chain links TRBV28 to TRBJ2-3, with D perhaps TRBD1 (6 bases). This TCR came from an adult with an advanced solid tumor such as melanoma, head and neck, liver or kidney cancer. CDR3 protein: CASRRGRQYF. CDR3 nucleotide sequence: TGTGCCAGCAGGAGGGGGAGGCAGTATTTT.